These 12 T cell receptor beta chains originate from one sample sequenced in a study of OX40 agonist ivuxolimab in advanced cancers. Libraries were prepared by immunoSEQ multiplex PCR; TCRdb keeps only in-frame clonotypes and omits some of them. The repertoire holds 70,000 to 95,000 clones, with 84% as singletons. Sequences were derived from CD4+ or CD8+ T cells sorted from blood, sampled in a trial of the OX40 agonist ivuxolimab. The receptors come from an adult with an advanced solid tumor such as melanoma, head and neck, liver or kidney cancer.

This clone was counted only a few times. The chain uses TRBV5-8 and TRBJ1-2; D not certain. CDR1 is SGHTS and CDR2 is YDEGEE in the germline V gene. Trimming took off 9 bases at V and 3 bases at J, with 18 bases between the two ends. The CDR3 loop spans 14 amino acids. The CDR3 bases are TGTGCCAACCTTGGAGGGCAGTACGACTATGGCTACACCTTC. This codes for CANLGGQYDYGYTF.

This chain joins TRBV18 and TRBJ1-2; the D gene is possibly TRBD1 (5 bases). V shed 2 bases and J shed 8 bases, with 21 bases lying between them. Looked up from germline, CDR1 is KGHSH and CDR2 is LQKENI. The CDR3 length is 16 residues. The CDR3 here is CASSPGPPGIASGYTF. In DNA, the CDR3 is TGTGCCAGCTCACCAGGCCCCCCAGGGATCGCTTCCGGCTACACCTTC.

The chain carries TRBV9 and TRBJ2-3; weak D call: TRBD1 (5 bases). V lost 0 bases and J 7 bases, leaving 15 bases between the germline ends. There are 15 residues in the CDR3. Germline assignment: CDR1 SGDLS and CDR2 YYNGEE. As DNA, the CDR3 is TGTGCCAGCAGCGTAGTGGGCGACCAGGGCTATACGCAGTATTTT. Its protein is CASSVVGDQGYTQYF.

This sequence joins TRBV5-1 and TRBJ2-5; a weak D match, TRBD2 (5 bases). From germline, CDR1 is SGHRS and CDR2 YFSETQ. The CDR3 extends over 16 amino acids. Trimming cost V 0 bases and J 1 base, with 13 bases left between them. CDR3 loop: CASSLGAGLLQETQYF. As DNA, the CDR3 is TGCGCCAGCAGCTTGGGGGCGGGCCTGCTCCAAGAGACCCAGTACTTC.

V is TRBV7-2 and J is TRBJ1-1; no clear D gene. This CDR3 spans 14 amino acids. CDR1 and CDR2 (germline): SGHTA, FQGNSA. The V gene lost 1 base and the J gene lost 0 bases, with 6 bases spanning the gap. Here the CDR3 reads CASSLGPVNTEAFF. CDR3 nucleotides: TGTGCCAGCAGCTTAGGCCCCGTGAACACTGAAGCTTTCTTT.

This rearrangement joins TRBV10-1 to TRBJ1-4; D is unclear. CDR1 WNHNN and CDR2 SYGVQD come from the germline V gene (reference sequence). This CDR3 spans 19 amino acids. V dropped 7 bases and J dropped 8 bases, with 32 bases sitting between them. CDR3 DNA: TGCGCCAGCATCGGTTTCCTGGGCTACTCTCAAAAACGACCCGAAAAACTGTTTTTT. Residues: CASIGFLGYSQKRPEKLFF.

This chain joins TRBV20-1 and TRBJ2-7, with D uncertain. With 3 bases removed from V and 9 bases from J, the gap between germline ends came to 12 bases. CDR3 length: 11 amino acids. Germline V gene data show CDR1 as DFQATT and CDR2 as SNEGSKA (reference sequence). The CDR3 reads CSARPELGQYF. The CDR3 nucleotides read TGCAGTGCTAGGCCCGAGCTGGGGCAGTACTTC.

This chain connects TRBV29-1 to TRBJ1-5; TRBD1 agrees at 7 bases. The length of the CDR3 is 13 residues. The trim removed 5 bases at V and 4 bases at J, leaving 5 bases unmatched. Germline lookup yields CDR1 SQVTM and CDR2 ANQGSEA. CDR3 sequence reads: CSVRTGLNQPQHF. The CDR3 bases are TGCAGCGTTCGGACAGGACTGAATCAGCCCCAGCATTTT.

The gene calls are TRBV19 and TRBJ1-1; D is ambiguous. This CDR3 region has 12 residues. Trimming stripped 3 bases from V and 1 base from J, with 3 bases between. CDR1 is LNHDA and CDR2 is SQIVND in the germline V gene (reference sequence). The DNA of the CDR3 is TGTGCCAGTAGTATGGAGAACACTGAAGCTTTCTTT. Encoded protein: CASSMENTEAFF. The full variable domain, in which reference TRBV19 and TRBJ1-1 provide the parts outside the CDR3, is DGGITQSPKYLFRKEGQNVTLSCEQNLNHDAMYWYRQDPGQGLRLIYYSQIVNDFQKGDIAEGYSVSREKKESFPLTVTSAQKNPTAFYLCASSMENTEAFFGQGTRLTVV.

This rearrangement joins TRBV2 to TRBJ1-4; D gene unclear. The CDR3 runs to 16 residues. The V end was cut by 3 bases, the J end by 2 bases, with 13 bases between. Germline CDR1 is SNHLY and CDR2 is FYNNEI. Here the CDR3 reads CASSDDRGPTNEKLFF. The CDR3 DNA follows: TGTGCCAGCAGTGACGACCGAGGTCCTACTAATGAAAAACTGTTTTTT.

This clone was picked up one time. The V and J genes are TRBV4-1 and TRBJ2-1, with 9 bases identical to TRBD1. CDR3 length: 18 amino acids. Germline assignment: CDR1 MGHRA and CDR2 YSYEKL. V shed 1 base and J 0 bases; nucleotides not matched to a gene: 7. This CDR3 reads CASSQGHRGLSSYNEQFF. DNA for the CDR3: TGCGCCAGCAGCCAAGGACACAGGGGGCTGAGCTCCTACAATGAGCAGTTCTTC.

This chain uses TRBV27 with TRBJ2-7; either TRBD1 or TRBD2 may fit D (5 bases each). CDR3 length: 16 amino acids. V was clipped by 3 bases and J by 3 bases, with 18 bases between them. The germline gives CDR1 MNHEY, CDR2 SMNVEV (reference sequence). CDR3 sequence reads: CASSFRGPEGNYEQYF. The CDR3 DNA reads TGTGCCAGCAGTTTTCGCGGCCCCGAGGGGAACTACGAGCAGTACTTC.